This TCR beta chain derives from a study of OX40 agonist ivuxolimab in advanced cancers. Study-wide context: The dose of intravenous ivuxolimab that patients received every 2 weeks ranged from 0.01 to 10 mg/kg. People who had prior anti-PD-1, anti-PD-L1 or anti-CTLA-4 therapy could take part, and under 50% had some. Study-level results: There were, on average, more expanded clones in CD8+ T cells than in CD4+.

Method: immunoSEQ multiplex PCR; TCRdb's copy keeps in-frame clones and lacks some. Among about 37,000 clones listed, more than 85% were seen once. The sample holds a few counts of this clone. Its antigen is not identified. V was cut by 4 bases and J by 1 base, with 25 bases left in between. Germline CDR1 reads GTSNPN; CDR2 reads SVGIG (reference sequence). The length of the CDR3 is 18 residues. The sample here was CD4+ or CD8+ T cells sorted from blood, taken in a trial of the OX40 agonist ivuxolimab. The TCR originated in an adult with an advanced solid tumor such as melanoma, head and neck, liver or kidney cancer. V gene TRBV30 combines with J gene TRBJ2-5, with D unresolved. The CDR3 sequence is CAWNDGPVSTLGQETQYF. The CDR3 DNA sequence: TGTGCCTGGAATGATGGGCCAGTATCCACCCTCGGCCAAGAGACCCAGTACTTC.